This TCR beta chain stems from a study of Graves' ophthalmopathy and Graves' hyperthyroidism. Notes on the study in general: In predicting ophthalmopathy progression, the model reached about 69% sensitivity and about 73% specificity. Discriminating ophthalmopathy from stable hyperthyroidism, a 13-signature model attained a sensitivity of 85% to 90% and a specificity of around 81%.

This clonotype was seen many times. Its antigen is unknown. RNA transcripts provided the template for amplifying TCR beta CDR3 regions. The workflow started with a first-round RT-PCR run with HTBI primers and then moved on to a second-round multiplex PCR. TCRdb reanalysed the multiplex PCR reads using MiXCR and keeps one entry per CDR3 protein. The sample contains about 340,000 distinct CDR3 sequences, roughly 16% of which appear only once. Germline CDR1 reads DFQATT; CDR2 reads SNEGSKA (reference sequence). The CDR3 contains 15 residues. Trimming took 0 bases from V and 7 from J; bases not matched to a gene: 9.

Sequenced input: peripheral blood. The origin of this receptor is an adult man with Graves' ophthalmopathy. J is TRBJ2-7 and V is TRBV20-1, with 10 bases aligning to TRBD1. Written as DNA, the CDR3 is TGCAGTGCTAGAGAACCGGGACAGGGGCGGCGTGAGCAGTACTTC. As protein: CSAREPGQGRREQYF.